Listed below are T cell receptor beta chains from one sample, sequenced in a study of OX40 agonist ivuxolimab in advanced cancers. TCRdb keeps only in-frame clones here, not all; method: immunoSEQ multiplex PCR. The table has around 60,000 clones, about 82% seen once; the top ten hold about 1%. Specimen: CD4+ or CD8+ T cells sorted from blood, collected in a trial of the OX40 agonist ivuxolimab. The receptors were sampled from an adult with an advanced solid tumor such as melanoma, head and neck, liver or kidney cancer. Each CDR3 is given with its conserved first and last residue. Fields, in order: V gene, J gene, clone size, D gene, CDR3 protein, CDR3 DNA. A D gene is named only where the DNA matches it firmly. Rows give clone size only sometimes, using once, few, many, or a class for an expanded clone.

v_gene: TRBV7-3; j_gene: TRBJ2-6; abundance: NA; d_gene: NA; CDR3aa: CASSLSGAPLAGANVLTF; CDR3nt: TGTGCCAGCAGCTTAAGTGGGGCGCCCTTAGCTGGGGCCAACGTCCTGACTTTC
v_gene: TRBV25-1; j_gene: TRBJ1-1; abundance: once; d_gene: NA; CDR3aa: CASSEGLRNTEAFF; CDR3nt: TGTGCCAGCTCAGAAGGGTTAAGAAACACTGAAGCTTTCTTT
v_gene: TRBV7-9; j_gene: TRBJ2-2; abundance: NA; d_gene: TRBD2; CDR3aa: CASSQGGEVTGELFF; CDR3nt: TGTGCCAGCAGCCAGGGAGGGGAGGTTACCGGGGAGCTGTTTTTT
v_gene: TRBV12-5; j_gene: TRBJ2-1; abundance: NA; d_gene: NA; CDR3aa: CASGPPLRSYNEQFF; CDR3nt: TGTGCTAGTGGTCCCCCATTACGCTCCTACAATGAGCAGTTCTTC
v_gene: TRBV7-9; j_gene: TRBJ2-7; abundance: few; d_gene: NA; CDR3aa: CASSLKGSRYEQYF; CDR3nt: TGTGCCAGCAGCTTAAAAGGGTCGAGGTACGAGCAGTACTTC
v_gene: TRBV2; j_gene: TRBJ1-6; abundance: NA; d_gene: NA; CDR3aa: CASRYPVSYNSPLHF; CDR3nt: TGTGCCAGCAGATACCCCGTCTCATATAATTCACCCCTCCACTTT
v_gene: TRBV19; j_gene: TRBJ1-4; abundance: NA; d_gene: TRBD1; CDR3aa: CASSSGTGNEKLFF; CDR3nt: TGTGCCAGTTCTTCAGGGACAGGGAATGAAAAACTGTTTTTT
v_gene: TRBV5-6; j_gene: TRBJ2-7; abundance: few; d_gene: NA; CDR3aa: CASSPQDSLLREQYF; CDR3nt: TGTGCCAGCAGCCCTCAGGACTCCCTACTAAGAGAGCAGTACTTC
v_gene: TRBV30; j_gene: TRBJ1-2; abundance: NA; d_gene: NA; CDR3aa: CAWSPPWGAYGYTF; CDR3nt: TGTGCCTGGAGTCCTCCCTGGGGGGCCTATGGCTACACCTTC
v_gene: TRBV2; j_gene: TRBJ1-1; abundance: NA; d_gene: NA; CDR3aa: CASSAQGSTEAFF; CDR3nt: TGTGCCAGCAGTGCACAAGGTTCGACTGAAGCTTTCTTT
v_gene: TRBV15; j_gene: TRBJ1-2; abundance: NA; d_gene: NA; CDR3aa: CATSEQGNYGYTF; CDR3nt: TGTGCCACCAGTGAACAGGGAAACTATGGCTACACCTTC
v_gene: TRBV7-8; j_gene: TRBJ1-6; abundance: NA; d_gene: NA; CDR3aa: CASSLTNRDLNSPLHF; CDR3nt: TGTGCCAGCAGCTTAACGAACCGGGACCTTAATTCACCCCTCCACTTT
v_gene: TRBV7-2; j_gene: TRBJ1-2; abundance: NA; d_gene: NA; CDR3aa: CASSFGREGYTF; CDR3nt: TGTGCCAGCAGCTTCGGACGAGAGGGCTACACCTTC
v_gene: TRBV7-9; j_gene: TRBJ2-3; abundance: NA; d_gene: TRBD2; CDR3aa: CASSPSGGGSTDTQYF; CDR3nt: TGTGCCAGCAGCCCTAGCGGGGGAGGGAGCACAGATACGCAGTATTTT
v_gene: TRBV2; j_gene: TRBJ2-5; abundance: NA; d_gene: NA; CDR3aa: CASRPTADRLGETQYF; CDR3nt: TGTGCCAGCAGGCCGACGGCGGACCGCCTGGGAGAGACCCAGTACTTC
v_gene: TRBV25-1; j_gene: TRBJ2-2; abundance: NA; d_gene: NA; CDR3aa: CASSRGTNTGELFF; CDR3nt: TGTGCCAGCAGTAGGGGGACTAACACCGGGGAGCTGTTTTTT
v_gene: TRBV6-1; j_gene: TRBJ2-7; abundance: NA; d_gene: NA; CDR3aa: CASRDLKGTLYEQYF; CDR3nt: TGTGCCAGCAGGGACCTCAAGGGGACCCTCTACGAGCAGTACTTC
v_gene: TRBV18; j_gene: TRBJ2-7; abundance: NA; d_gene: TRBD1; CDR3aa: CASSSGTGVSYEQYF; CDR3nt: TGTGCCAGCTCATCTGGGACAGGCGTATCCTACGAGCAGTACTTC
v_gene: TRBV11-2; j_gene: TRBJ2-7; abundance: NA; d_gene: TRBD2; CDR3aa: CASRLWGGLAYEQYF; CDR3nt: TGTGCCAGCAGGTTATGGGGGGGTTTGGCCTACGAGCAGTACTTC
v_gene: TRBV7-9; j_gene: TRBJ2-2; abundance: NA; d_gene: NA; CDR3aa: CASSLTRADTGELFF; CDR3nt: TGTGCCAGCAGCCTAACCAGGGCCGACACCGGGGAGCTGTTTTTT
v_gene: TRBV11-2; j_gene: TRBJ2-3; abundance: NA; d_gene: TRBD2; CDR3aa: CASSLVGTSGGASDTQYF; CDR3nt: TGTGCCAGCAGCTTAGTGGGGACTAGCGGGGGGGCCTCAGATACGCAGTATTTT
v_gene: TRBV5-5; j_gene: TRBJ2-1; abundance: NA; d_gene: NA; CDR3aa: CASSLAATSSYNEQFF; CDR3nt: TGTGCCAGCAGCTTGGCTGCTACTAGCTCCTACAATGAGCAGTTCTTC